A selection of T cell receptor beta chains follows, all from one sample in a study of T cell responses to AZD1222 COVID-19 vaccine. The assay was immunoSEQ multiplex PCR, and TCRdb's table has in-frame clones only and misses some. The sample lists under 200,000 clones; about 92% were seen once. The source material was peripheral blood, sampled 28 days after the second AZD1222 dose. Receptors originate from an adult who received the AZD1222 COVID-19 vaccine. Each CDR3 is given with its conserved first and last residue. The D gene is left open where the match is weak. Clone size is stated in some rows and not others, as once, few, many or a class when expanded.

CASSVNDASNQPQHF,TGTGCCAGCAGCGTCAACGACGCTAGCAATCAGCCCCAGCATTTT,TRBV7-8,-,-,TRBJ1-5
CSAPEADTQYF,TGCAGTGCCCCAGAGGCAGATACGCAGTATTTT,TRBV20-1,once,-,TRBJ2-3
CASSYSTWGGYTF,TGTGCCAGCAGTTACTCGACGTGGGGCGGCTACACCTTC,TRBV6-2/TRBV6-3,-,-,TRBJ1-2
CASSVTGLAETGELFF,TGTGCCAGCAGCGTAACGGGACTAGCGGAAACCGGGGAGCTGTTTTTT,TRBV9,-,TRBD2,TRBJ2-2
CASSKGQGVNTEAFF,TGTGCCAGCAGCAAGGGACAGGGGGTGAACACTGAAGCTTTCTTT,TRBV5-4,-,TRBD1,TRBJ1-1
CASTWTGAEQYF,TGTGCCAGCACGTGGACAGGGGCCGAGCAGTACTTC,TRBV2,-,TRBD1,TRBJ2-7
CASSQGSGSGYGYTF,TGTGCCAGCAGCCAGGGGTCGGGGTCTGGCTATGGCTACACCTTC,TRBV3-1/TRBV3-2,-,-,TRBJ1-2
CASSGGPGELFF,TGTGCCAGCAGTGGGGGGCCCGGGGAGCTGTTTTTT,TRBV12-3/TRBV12-4,-,-,TRBJ2-2
CASSQVRLTATPVTDTQYF,TGTGCCAGCAGCCAAGTTCGGTTGACAGCAACTCCTGTCACAGATACGCAGTATTTT,TRBV3-1/TRBV3-2,-,-,TRBJ2-3
CASSLDEVSYNSPLHF,TGTGCCAGCAGCTTAGACGAAGTCTCCTATAATTCACCCCTCCACTTT,TRBV7-8,-,-,TRBJ1-6
CASSSDRNSPLHF,TGTGCCAGCAGCTCGGACAGGAATTCACCCCTCCACTTT,TRBV7-2,few,TRBD1,TRBJ1-6
CASSQGSTDTQYF,TGCGCCAGCAGCCAAGGTAGCACAGATACGCAGTATTTT,TRBV4-3,-,-,TRBJ2-3
CASSPTGAREAFF,TGTGCCAGCAGCCCGACAGGGGCCCGTGAAGCTTTCTTT,TRBV5-6,once,TRBD1,TRBJ1-1
CSVRGGETYEQYF,TGCAGCGTCAGAGGGGGGGAGACCTACGAGCAGTACTTC,TRBV29-1,-,-,TRBJ2-7
CAWRIAGFYGYTF,TGTGCCTGGAGGATCGCAGGGTTCTATGGCTACACCTTC,TRBV30,once,-,TRBJ1-2
CASSLGDSPNEKLFF,TGTGCCAGCTCACTCGGGGACAGCCCCAATGAAAAACTGTTTTTT,TRBV18,-,TRBD1,TRBJ1-4
CASGPTGISNTGELFF,TGTGCCAGCGGGCCAACAGGGATCTCCAACACCGGGGAGCTGTTTTTT,TRBV28,-,-,TRBJ2-2
CASSPPAGEGNEQFF,TGTGCCAGCAGCCCCCCCGCGGGAGAGGGCAATGAGCAGTTCTTC,TRBV7-2,-,TRBD2,TRBJ2-1
CASSLSAGLGGLDNEQFF,TGTGCCAGCAGCTTATCCGCAGGGCTGGGGGGATTGGACAATGAGCAGTTCTTC,TRBV7-9,-,-,TRBJ2-1
CSVEGLAGYNEQFF,TGCAGCGTTGAGGGACTAGCCGGCTACAATGAGCAGTTCTTC,TRBV29-1,-,TRBD2,TRBJ2-1
CASSPHKGSDAFF,TGTGCCAGCAGCCCTCACAAGGGGTCTGACGCTTTCTTT,TRBV7-9,-,-,TRBJ1-1
CASTPGGSYEQYF,TGTGCCAGCACCCCCGGTGGAAGCTACGAGCAGTACTTC,TRBV6-5,few,-,TRBJ2-7
CASSFRGPPHEAFF,TGCGCCAGCAGCTTCCGGGGGCCCCCTCATGAAGCTTTCTTT,TRBV5-1,few,-,TRBJ1-1
CASNTNPGLAGISYEQYF,TGTGCCAGCAACACGAACCCGGGACTAGCGGGAATATCCTACGAGCAGTACTTC,TRBV3-1/TRBV3-2,-,TRBD2,TRBJ2-7
CASSQGPGPTNTEAFF,TGTGCCAGCAGCCAAGGGCCGGGACCTACGAACACTGAAGCTTTCTTT,TRBV4-2,-,-,TRBJ1-1
CASSPGSGRRTDTQYF,TGTGCCAGCAGCCCGGGGAGCGGGAGGCGGACAGATACGCAGTATTTT,TRBV7-2,-,TRBD2,TRBJ2-3
CASSDWGQPQHF,TGTGCCAGCAGTGATTGGGGTCAGCCCCAGCATTTT,TRBV2,-,-,TRBJ1-5
CATADRANTGELFF,TGTGCCACCGCTGACAGGGCGAACACCGGGGAGCTGTTTTTT,TRBV6-6,-,TRBD1,TRBJ2-2
CASSTGQTSSYNSPLHF,TGTGCCAGCAGCACAGGACAGACGAGCTCCTATAATTCACCCCTCCACTTT,TRBV5-4,-,-,TRBJ1-6
CASKDPLAF,TGTGCCAGCAAAGACCCCTTGGCCTTC,TRBV2,-,-,TRBJ2-7
CASSSAPGTEAFF,TGTGCCAGCAGTTCGGCACCAGGGACTGAAGCTTTCTTT,TRBV12-3/TRBV12-4,once,-,TRBJ1-1
CSVEEEFRVNEQFF,TGCAGCGTTGAGGAGGAGTTTCGGGTTAATGAGCAGTTCTTC,TRBV29-1,-,-,TRBJ2-1
CASSPYNEQFF,TGTGCCAGCAGCCCTTACAATGAGCAGTTCTTC,TRBV11-2,-,-,TRBJ2-1
CASSPQGNGNTIYF,TGCGCCAGCAGTCCACAGGGGAACGGAAACACCATATATTTT,TRBV10-2,-,TRBD1,TRBJ1-3
CASSPGTSEYNEQFF,TGTGCCAGCAGCCCCGGGACTAGCGAGTACAATGAGCAGTTCTTC,TRBV6-4,-,TRBD2,TRBJ2-1
CASSQGGPYGYTF,TGTGCCAGCAGCCAAGGGGGCCCCTATGGCTACACCTTC,TRBV7-2,-,TRBD1,TRBJ1-2
CAISGEPGQGIDGSPLHF,TGTGCCATCAGTGGGGAACCGGGACAGGGGATAGATGGGTCACCCCTCCACTTT,TRBV10-3,-,TRBD1,TRBJ1-6
CASSTQGRGNYGYTF,TGTGCCAGTAGTACTCAGGGGCGGGGAAACTATGGCTACACCTTC,TRBV19,-,-,TRBJ1-2
CASSQVPAVSTDTQYF,TGCGCCAGCAGCCAAGTCCCGGCGGTCAGCACAGATACGCAGTATTTT,TRBV4-1,-,-,TRBJ2-3
CASSFREKLFF,TGTGCCAGCAGTTTTAGGGAAAAACTGTTTTTT,TRBV12-3/TRBV12-4,-,-,TRBJ1-4
CATWGRGGNTIYF,TGCGCCACCTGGGGCAGGGGTGGAAACACCATATATTTT,TRBV10-2,-,-,TRBJ1-3
CASSLGTSGSTDTQYF,TGTGCCAGCAGTTTAGGGACTAGCGGGAGCACAGATACGCAGTATTTT,TRBV27,-,TRBD2,TRBJ2-3
CASTFRGHSNTEAFF,TGTGCCAGCACCTTCCGGGGACACTCGAACACTGAAGCTTTCTTT,TRBV5-6,-,-,TRBJ1-1
CASSEPQGAGEQYF,TGTGCCAGCAGTGAACCTCAGGGGGCAGGCGAGCAGTACTTC,TRBV2,once,TRBD1,TRBJ2-7
CASSLGMQAVFF,TGTGCCAGCAGCTTAGGGATGCAAGCCGTGTTCTTC,TRBV7-9,-,-,TRBJ2-1
CASSREAPDRGRQETQYF,TGTGCCAGCAGCCGCGAGGCCCCGGACAGGGGGCGCCAAGAGACCCAGTACTTC,TRBV3-1/TRBV3-2,-,TRBD1,TRBJ2-5
CASSGRTGELFF,TGTGCCAGTAGCGGGAGGACCGGGGAGCTGTTTTTT,TRBV19,-,TRBD2,TRBJ2-2
CASSSGTGNPYEQYF,TGTGCCAGCAGCTCGGGGACAGGGAATCCCTACGAGCAGTACTTC,TRBV11-1,-,TRBD1,TRBJ2-7
CASREGQGPSYEQYF,TGTGCCAGCAGGGAGGGACAGGGGCCTTCCTACGAGCAGTACTTC,TRBV6-5,-,TRBD1,TRBJ2-7
CASSPGVGDNQPQHF,TGTGCCAGCTCACCAGGGGTAGGGGACAATCAGCCCCAGCATTTT,TRBV18,-,-,TRBJ1-5
CASGLVGQVYGTGELFF,TGTGCTAGTGGTTTGGTTGGTCAGGTTTATGGCACCGGGGAGCTGTTTTTT,TRBV12-5,once,-,TRBJ2-2
CASSPGKVQPQHF,TGTGCCAGCTCACCAGGGAAGGTTCAGCCCCAGCATTTT,TRBV18,-,-,TRBJ1-5